Shown below are 20 T cell receptor beta chains from a single sample sequenced in a study of blood T cell repertoires in COVID-19. Generated by immunoSEQ multiplex PCR, the TCRdb table keeps only in-frame clones and is missing some. The table records roughly 53,000 clones, about nine tenths of them present only once. What was sequenced was peripheral blood. These receptors came from an elderly man with acute or convalescent COVID-19.

The chain couples TRBV5-6 to TRBJ2-7, with TRBD1 identical over 9 bases. The germline gives CDR1 SGHDT, CDR2 YYEEEE. This CDR3 is 13 amino acids long. V lost 0 bases to trimming and J lost 5 bases; unmatched junction nucleotides: 0. Here the CDR3 reads CASSLGDRDEQYF. The DNA of the CDR3 is TGTGCCAGCAGCTTGGGGGACAGGGACGAGCAGTACTTC.

V and J are TRBV10-3 and TRBJ2-7; possible D gene TRBD2, 6 bases. CDR1 is ENHRY, CDR2 SYGVKD, per germline. V dropped 3 bases and J dropped 7 bases, with 22 bases sitting between them. This CDR3 has 16 amino acids. In DNA form, the CDR3 reads TGTGCCATCAGTGAAGGGGACTCCCCGGTGGTGGGTGAGCAGTACTTC. Translating gives CAISEGDSPVVGEQYF.

The gene calls are TRBV12-3 or TRBV12-4 and TRBJ1-3; perhaps TRBD1 as D (5 bases). The CDR3 spans 13 residues. The germline V and J ends were trimmed by 7 bases and 10 bases, with 17 bases remaining between them. DNA for the CDR3: TGTGCCAGCACCCTTACAGGAGCAAGGACCATATATTTT. Protein: CASTLTGARTIYF.

The genes are TRBV3-1 (or the pseudogene TRBV3-2) and TRBJ1-2; D unclear. Between the trimmed V and J ends, which lost 1 base and 6 bases, there was a span of 9 bases. This CDR3 spans 13 amino acids. Looked up from germline, CDR1 is LGHDT and CDR2 is YNNKEL (reference sequence). DNA for the CDR3: TGTGCCAGCAGCCAAGTTGTGAGTAATGGCTACACCTTC. Its protein is CASSQVVSNGYTF.

V and J are TRBV7-6 and TRBJ1-3, with a tentative D call TRBD1 (5 bases). CDR1 and CDR2 (germline): SGHVS, FNYEAQ. Trimming left V 1 base short and J 0 bases short, with 10 bases between. The CDR3 extends over 16 amino acids. The CDR3 region is CASSLVVQGSGNTIYF. The CDR3 DNA sequence: TGTGCCAGCAGCTTAGTTGTTCAGGGCTCTGGAAACACCATATATTTT. Full variable domain (outside the CDR3, taken from reference TRBV7-6 and TRBJ1-3): GAGVSQSPRYKVTKRGQDVALRCDPISGHVSLYWYRQALGQGPEFLTYFNYEAQQDKSGLPNDRFSAERPEGSISTLTIQRTEQRDSAMYRCASSLVVQGSGNTIYFGEGSWLTVV.

The chain links TRBV7-2 to TRBJ2-5, with D hard to call. Germline V gene sequence: CDR1 SGHTA, CDR2 FQGNSA. Deletions cut 2 bases from V and 2 bases from J, with 6 bases between. The CDR3 runs to 13 residues. CDR3 protein: CASSLSVQETQYF. CDR3 bases: TGTGCCAGCAGCTTATCGGTTCAAGAGACCCAGTACTTC.

This clone was detected only once. CDR3 loop: CASSSTGGRQGKNIQYF. In nucleotides, the CDR3 is TGTGCCAGCAGCTCAACGGGGGGGCGTCAGGGCAAAAACATTCAGTACTTC. V and J are TRBV3-1 (or the pseudogene TRBV3-2) and TRBJ2-4, with 8 bases aligning to TRBD2. From germline, CDR1 is LGHDT and CDR2 YNNKEL (reference sequence). CDR3 length: 17 amino acids. V lost 5 bases to trimming and J lost 3 bases; unmatched junction nucleotides: 12.

J is TRBJ1-4 and V is TRBV3-1 (or the pseudogene TRBV3-2), with no clear D. V lost 4 bases to trimming and J lost 0 bases, with 6 bases between them. The CDR3 consists of 14 residues. Germline lookup yields CDR1 LGHDT and CDR2 YNNKEL (reference sequence). The CDR3 loop reads CASSLQTTNEKLFF. DNA of the CDR3: TGTGCCAGCAGCCTACAGACAACTAATGAAAAACTGTTTTTT.

This chain joins TRBV5-6 and TRBJ1-2; a weak D match, TRBD1 (6 bases). Trimming shortened V by 7 bases and J by 2 bases, and 9 bases separated the two germline ends. Germline CDR1 reads SGHDT; CDR2 reads YYEEEE. The CDR3 is 12 amino acids. The CDR3 spells CASYTGNYGYTF. DNA for the CDR3: TGTGCCAGCTATACAGGGAACTATGGCTACACCTTC.

This rearrangement joins TRBV7-9 to TRBJ1-4; 10 bases agree with TRBD1. The CDR3 covers 16 residues. Germline CDR1 reads SEHNR; CDR2 reads FQNEAQ (reference sequence). The J segment lost 8 bases and the V segment lost 0 bases, leaving 6 bases of the junction unmatched. In nucleotides, the CDR3 is TGTGCCAGCAGCTTAGCGTCGACAGGGGGCAGGGAAAAACTGTTTTTT. It yields the protein CASSLASTGGREKLFF.

The chain couples TRBV19 to TRBJ2-1; perhaps TRBD1 as D (5 bases). V was cut by 4 bases and J by 0 bases, with 10 bases left in between. In germline, CDR1 is LNHDA, CDR2 SQIVND (reference sequence). CDR3 length equals 15 residues. The CDR3 protein is CASSTDSSSYNEQFF. Here the CDR3 DNA reads TGTGCCAGTAGTACCGACAGTAGCTCCTACAATGAGCAGTTCTTC.

The gene calls are TRBV5-5 and TRBJ2-2; D gene ambiguous. Between the trimmed V and J ends, which lost 5 bases and 3 bases, there was a span of 11 bases. The CDR3 runs to 14 residues. The germline CDR1 and CDR2 sequences are SGHKS and YYEKEE (reference sequence). CDR3 in amino acids: CASSLDRYTGELFF. CDR3 sequence (DNA): TGTGCCAGCAGTCTTGATCGGTACACCGGGGAGCTGTTTTTT.

The genes are TRBV5-1 and TRBJ2-3; 7 nucleotides agree with TRBD2. Germline V gene sequence: CDR1 SGHRS, CDR2 YFSETQ. The CDR3 totals 17 residues. V shed 0 bases, J shed 1 base, and the junction held 8 bases outside the gene matches. CDR3 sequence (DNA): TGCGCCAGCAGCTTGGGTGGCGGGGGAATGGGCACAGATACGCAGTATTTT. This encodes CASSLGGGGMGTDTQYF.

The DNA of the CDR3 is TGTGCCAGCAGACAGGGACGCGAAAAACTGTTTTTT. Protein sequence: CASRQGREKLFF. The V gene is TRBV12-3 or TRBV12-4, the J gene TRBJ1-4, with D maybe TRBD1 (6 bases). Trimming removed 6 bases at V and 8 bases at J, with 10 bases between. There are 12 residues in the CDR3.

In nucleotides, the CDR3 is TGTGCCAGCAGTGCGGACAGGGGGCCAGGGCAGCCCCAGCATTTT. Its protein product is CASSADRGPGQPQHF. The chain uses TRBV6-4 and TRBJ1-5; 11 bases map to TRBD1. Per the germline V gene, CDR1 is MRHNA and CDR2 is SNTAGT. The J segment lost 7 bases and the V segment lost 4 bases, leaving 6 bases of the junction unmatched. This CDR3 spans 15 amino acids.

This chain links TRBV7-3 with TRBJ2-2; TRBD2 matches 11 bases. CDR3 length equals 14 residues. J lost 8 bases, V lost 4 bases, and 3 bases had no gene match. Germline V CDR1 and CDR2: SGHTA, FQGTGA. The CDR3 nucleotides read TGTGCCAGCAGCTCGACTAGCGGGACAGGGGAGCTGTTTTTT. Its translation: CASSSTSGTGELFF. Full variable domain (missing parts from reference TRBV7-3 and TRBJ2-2): GAGVSQTPSNKVTEKGKYVELRCDPISGHTALYWYRQSLGQGPEFLIYFQGTGAADDSGLPNDRFFAVRPEGSVSTLKIQRTERGDSAVYLCASSSTSGTGELFFGEGSRLTVL.

This chain links TRBV7-8 with TRBJ1-2; maybe TRBD1 (5 bases). The V gene lost 1 base and the J gene lost 5 bases, with 14 bases spanning the gap. Germline lookup yields CDR1 SGHVS and CDR2 FQNEAQ. This CDR3 is built from 15 residues. For the CDR3, the DNA is TGTGCCAGCAGCTTAGTCTTCGGGGGAGGGTATGGCTACACCTTC. Translating it yields CASSLVFGGGYGYTF.

The CDR3 sequence is CASSLNQGGIGTGGSPLHF. The DNA of the CDR3 is TGTGCCAGCAGCTTAAATCAGGGCGGAATCGGGACAGGGGGGTCACCCCTCCACTTT. This chain joins TRBV7-2 and TRBJ1-6, with 11 bases lining up with TRBD1. Trimming at V came to 2 bases and at J to 10 bases, leaving 16 bases not matched to a gene. The CDR3 sequence is 19 residues long. Germline lookup yields CDR1 SGHTA and CDR2 FQGNSA. Variable domain in full (rest from reference TRBV7-2 and TRBJ1-6): GAGVSQSPSNKVTEKGKDVELRCDPISGHTALYWYRQSLGQGLEFLIYFQGNSAPDKSGLPSDRFSAERTGGSVSTLTIQRTQQEDSAVYLCASSLNQGGIGTGGSPLHFGNGTRLTVT.

The chain uses TRBV5-8 and TRBJ2-7; TRBD1 aligns across 8 bases. CDR1 is SGHTS, CDR2 YDEGEE, per germline. Losses at the gene ends were 3 bases for V and 6 bases for J; bases not matched to a gene: 8. The CDR3 extends over 14 amino acids. The CDR3 coding sequence is TGTGCCAGCAGCTGGCGACAAGGGACAGGCGAGCAGTACTTC. It specifies CASSWRQGTGEQYF.

The chain recombines TRBV19 with TRBJ2-1; 9 nucleotides agree with TRBD2. Germline trimming cut 8 bases from V and 3 bases from J; bases unmatched to any gene: 11. Germline V gene data show CDR1 as LNHDA and CDR2 as SQIVND (reference sequence). This CDR3 region has 16 residues. The CDR3 loop is CASAGLATGRYNEQFF. CDR3 coding DNA: TGTGCCAGTGCGGGACTAGCCACTGGGCGCTACAATGAGCAGTTCTTC.